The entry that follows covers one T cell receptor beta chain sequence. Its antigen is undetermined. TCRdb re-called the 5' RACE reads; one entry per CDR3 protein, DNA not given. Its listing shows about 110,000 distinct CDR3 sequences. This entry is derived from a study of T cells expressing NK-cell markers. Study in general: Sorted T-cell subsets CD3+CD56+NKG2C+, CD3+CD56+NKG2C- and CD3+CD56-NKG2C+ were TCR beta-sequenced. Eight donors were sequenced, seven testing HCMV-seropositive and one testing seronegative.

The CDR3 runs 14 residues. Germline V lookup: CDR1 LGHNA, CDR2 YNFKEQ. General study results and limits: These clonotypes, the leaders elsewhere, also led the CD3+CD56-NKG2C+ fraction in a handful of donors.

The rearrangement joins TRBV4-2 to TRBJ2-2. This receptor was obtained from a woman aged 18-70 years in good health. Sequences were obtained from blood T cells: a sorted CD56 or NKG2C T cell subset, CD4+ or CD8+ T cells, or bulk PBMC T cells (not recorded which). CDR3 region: CASSHLNRVGELFF.